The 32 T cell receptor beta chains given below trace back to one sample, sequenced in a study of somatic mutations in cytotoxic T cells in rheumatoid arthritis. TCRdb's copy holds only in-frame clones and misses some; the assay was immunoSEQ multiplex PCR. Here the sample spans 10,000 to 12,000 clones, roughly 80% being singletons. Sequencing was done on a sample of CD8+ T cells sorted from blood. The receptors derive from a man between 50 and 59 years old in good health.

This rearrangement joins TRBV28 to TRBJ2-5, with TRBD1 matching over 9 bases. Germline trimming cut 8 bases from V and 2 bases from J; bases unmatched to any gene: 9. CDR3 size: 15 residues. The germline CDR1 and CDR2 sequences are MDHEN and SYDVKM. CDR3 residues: CASLSGQGHQETQYF. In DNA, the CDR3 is TGTGCCAGCCTATCGGGACAGGGTCATCAAGAGACCCAGTACTTC.

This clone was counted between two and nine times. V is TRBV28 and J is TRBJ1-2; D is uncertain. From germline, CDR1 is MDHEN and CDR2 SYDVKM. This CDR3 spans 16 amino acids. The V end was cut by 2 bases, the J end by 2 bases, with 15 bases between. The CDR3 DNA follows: TGTGCCAGCAGTTTAGTAGGCAACTCGGGGAACTATGGCTACACCTTC. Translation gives CASSLVGNSGNYGYTF.

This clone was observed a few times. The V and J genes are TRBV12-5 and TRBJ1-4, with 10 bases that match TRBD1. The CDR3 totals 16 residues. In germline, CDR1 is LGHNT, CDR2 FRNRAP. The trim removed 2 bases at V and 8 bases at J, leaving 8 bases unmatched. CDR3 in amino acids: CASGLPLTGGWEKLFF. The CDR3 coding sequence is TGTGCTAGTGGTTTGCCCTTGACAGGGGGCTGGGAAAAACTGTTTTTT.

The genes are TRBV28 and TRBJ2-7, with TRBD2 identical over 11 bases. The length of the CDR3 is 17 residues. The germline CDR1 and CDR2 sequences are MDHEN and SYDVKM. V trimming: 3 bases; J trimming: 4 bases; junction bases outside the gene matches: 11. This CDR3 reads CASSFLTSGNGQYEQYF. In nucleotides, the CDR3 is TGTGCCAGCAGTTTCCTGACTAGCGGGAACGGGCAATACGAGCAGTACTTC.

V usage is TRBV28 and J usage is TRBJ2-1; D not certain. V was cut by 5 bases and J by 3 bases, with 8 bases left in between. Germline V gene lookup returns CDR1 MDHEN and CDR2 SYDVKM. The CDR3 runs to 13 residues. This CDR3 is CASSDSLYNEQFF. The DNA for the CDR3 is TGTGCCAGCAGTGACTCGCTCTACAATGAGCAGTTCTTC.

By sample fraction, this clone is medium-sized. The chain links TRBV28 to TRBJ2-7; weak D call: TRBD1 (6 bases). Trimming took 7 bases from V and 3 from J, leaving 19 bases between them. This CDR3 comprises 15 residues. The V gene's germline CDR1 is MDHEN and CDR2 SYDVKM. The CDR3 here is CASTLMGTSGYEQYF. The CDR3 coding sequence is TGTGCCAGCACCCTCATGGGGACATCAGGCTACGAGCAGTACTTC.

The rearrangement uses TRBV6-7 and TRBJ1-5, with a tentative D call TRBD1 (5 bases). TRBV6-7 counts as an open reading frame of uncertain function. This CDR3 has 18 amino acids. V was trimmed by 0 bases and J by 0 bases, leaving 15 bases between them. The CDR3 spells CASSYSGRALNSNQPQHF. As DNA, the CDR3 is TGTGCCAGCAGTTACTCTGGCAGGGCCCTAAATAGCAATCAGCCCCAGCATTTT.

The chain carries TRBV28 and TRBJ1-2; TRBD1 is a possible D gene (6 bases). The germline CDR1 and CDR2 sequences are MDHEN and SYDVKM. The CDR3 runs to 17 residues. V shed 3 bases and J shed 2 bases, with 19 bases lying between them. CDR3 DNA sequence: TGTGCCAGCAGTTTTGTCCCCCCGAGACAGGAGAACTATGGCTACACCTTC. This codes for CASSFVPPRQENYGYTF.

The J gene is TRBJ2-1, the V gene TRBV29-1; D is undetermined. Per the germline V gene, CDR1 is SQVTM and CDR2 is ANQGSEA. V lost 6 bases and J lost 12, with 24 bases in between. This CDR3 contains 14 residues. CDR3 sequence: CSVEHISEVPLQFF. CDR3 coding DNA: TGCAGCGTGGAGCATATCTCTGAGGTCCCTCTGCAGTTCTTC.

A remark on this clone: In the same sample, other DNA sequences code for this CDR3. The CDR3 coding sequence is TGTGCCAGCAGTCTAGCGAGCGGGAATGAGCAGTTCTTC. Translating it yields CASSLASGNEQFF. The gene calls are TRBV9 and TRBJ2-1, with D possibly matching TRBD2 (6 bases). Germline V lookup: CDR1 SGDLS, CDR2 YYNGEE. V dropped 5 bases and J dropped 7 bases, with 13 bases sitting between them. The CDR3 totals 13 residues.

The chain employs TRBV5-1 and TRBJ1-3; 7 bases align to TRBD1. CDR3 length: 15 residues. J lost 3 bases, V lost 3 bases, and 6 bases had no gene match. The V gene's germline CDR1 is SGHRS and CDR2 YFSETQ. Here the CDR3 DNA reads TGCGCCAGCAGCTCCGGGACAGCTTATGGAAACACCATATATTTT. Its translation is CASSSGTAYGNTIYF.

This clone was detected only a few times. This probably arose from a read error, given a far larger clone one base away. The CDR3 DNA follows: TGTGCCAGCAGCTTAGGCCAGGTCTACGAGCAGTACTTC. Residues: CASSLGQVYEQYF. The chain is built from TRBV7-8 and TRBJ2-7; D unclear. This CDR3 has 13 residues. In germline, CDR1 is SGHVS, CDR2 FQNEAQ. Trimming pared 1 base from V and 3 bases from J, leaving 7 bases between.

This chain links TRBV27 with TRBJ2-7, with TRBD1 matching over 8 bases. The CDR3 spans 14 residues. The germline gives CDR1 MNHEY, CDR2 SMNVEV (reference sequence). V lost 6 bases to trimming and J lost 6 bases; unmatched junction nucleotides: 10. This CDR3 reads CASRGTGTGGEQYF. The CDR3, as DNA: TGTGCCAGCAGAGGAACCGGGACAGGCGGCGAGCAGTACTTC.

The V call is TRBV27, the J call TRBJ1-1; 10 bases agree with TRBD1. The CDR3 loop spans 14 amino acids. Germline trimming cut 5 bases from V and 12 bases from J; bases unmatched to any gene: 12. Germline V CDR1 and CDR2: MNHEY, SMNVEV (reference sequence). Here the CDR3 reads CASSLYGTGDRTFF. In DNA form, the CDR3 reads TGTGCCAGCAGTCTTTACGGGACAGGGGATAGGACTTTCTTT.

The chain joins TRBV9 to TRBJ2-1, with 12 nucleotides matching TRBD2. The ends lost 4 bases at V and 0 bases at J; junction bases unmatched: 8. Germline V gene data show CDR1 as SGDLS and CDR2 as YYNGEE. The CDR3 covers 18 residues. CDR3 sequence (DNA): TGTGCCAGCAGCCCATCTAGCGGGGGGGGGAGCTCCTACAATGAGCAGTTCTTC. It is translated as CASSPSSGGGSSYNEQFF.

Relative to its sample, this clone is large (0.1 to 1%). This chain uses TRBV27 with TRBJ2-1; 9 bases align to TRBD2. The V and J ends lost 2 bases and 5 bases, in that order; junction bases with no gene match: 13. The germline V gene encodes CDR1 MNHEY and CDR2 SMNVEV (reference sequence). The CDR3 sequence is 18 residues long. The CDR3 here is CASSLPPFSGSGDNEQFF. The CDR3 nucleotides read TGTGCCAGCAGTTTACCCCCTTTTAGCGGGAGTGGGGACAATGAGCAGTTCTTC.

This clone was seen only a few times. CDR3 sequence (DNA): TGTGCCAGCAGTGGGGGACCGGGAGGGCAAGAGACCCAGTACTTC. Amino acids: CASSGGPGGQETQYF. This chain uses TRBV2 with TRBJ2-5; TRBD2 matches at 8 bases. The CDR3 runs to 15 residues. Germline loops: CDR1 SNHLY, CDR2 FYNNEI. The V segment lost 4 bases and the J segment 2 bases; nucleotides outside the gene matches: 6.

The chain's CDR3 is CASSLNGLAGGLSTDTQYF. CDR3 nucleotide sequence: TGTGCCAGCAGCTTGAATGGGCTAGCGGGGGGCCTAAGCACAGATACGCAGTATTTT. V gene TRBV5-6 combines with J gene TRBJ2-3, with 11 nucleotides matching TRBD2. J was trimmed by 0 bases and V by 1 base; bases with no gene match: 10. The CDR3 totals 19 residues. CDR1 SGHDT and CDR2 YYEEEE come from the germline V gene.

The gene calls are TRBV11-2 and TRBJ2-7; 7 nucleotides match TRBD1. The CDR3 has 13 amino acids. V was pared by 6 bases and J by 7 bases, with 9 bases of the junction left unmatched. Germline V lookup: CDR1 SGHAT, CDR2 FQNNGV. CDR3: CASSLDRAIEQYF. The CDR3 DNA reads TGTGCCAGCAGTCTAGACAGGGCGATTGAGCAGTACTTC.

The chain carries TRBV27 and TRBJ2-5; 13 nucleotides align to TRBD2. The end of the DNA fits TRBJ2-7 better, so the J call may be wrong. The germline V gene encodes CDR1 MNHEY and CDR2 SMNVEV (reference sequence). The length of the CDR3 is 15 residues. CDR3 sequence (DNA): TGTGCCAGCAGTTCGGGACTAGCGGGATCCTACGAGCAGTACTTC. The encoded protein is CASSSGLAGSYEQYF.

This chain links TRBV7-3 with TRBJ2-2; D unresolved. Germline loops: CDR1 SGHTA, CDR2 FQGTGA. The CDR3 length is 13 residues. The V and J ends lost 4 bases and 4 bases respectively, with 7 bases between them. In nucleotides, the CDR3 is TGTGCCAGCAGCTCCCCTTTCACCGGGGAGCTGTTTTTT. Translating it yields CASSSPFTGELFF.

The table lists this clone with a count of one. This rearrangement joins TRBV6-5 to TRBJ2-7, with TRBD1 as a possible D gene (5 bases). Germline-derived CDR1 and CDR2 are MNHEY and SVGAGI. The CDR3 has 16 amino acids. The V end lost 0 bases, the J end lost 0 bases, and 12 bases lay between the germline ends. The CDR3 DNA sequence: TGTGCCAGCAGTTACTCGACCTCGACAGCCTCCTACGAGCAGTACTTC. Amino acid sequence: CASSYSTSTASYEQYF.

CDR3 in amino acids: CASSHSSNPAGAYNEQFF. The CDR3 DNA is TGCGCCAGCAGCCACTCCTCTAACCCAGCGGGGGCCTACAATGAGCAGTTCTTC. The chain joins TRBV4-3 to TRBJ2-1; 8 positions match TRBD2. Germline V lookup: CDR1 LGHNA, CDR2 YSLEER. J lost 2 bases, V lost 3 bases, and 12 bases had no gene match. The CDR3 has 18 residues.

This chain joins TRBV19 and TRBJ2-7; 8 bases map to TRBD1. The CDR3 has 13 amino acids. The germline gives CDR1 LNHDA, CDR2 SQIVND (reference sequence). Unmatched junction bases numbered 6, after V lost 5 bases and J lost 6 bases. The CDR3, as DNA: TGTGCCAGTAGTGACCCAACAGGGGGCGAGCAGTACTTC. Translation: CASSDPTGGEQYF.

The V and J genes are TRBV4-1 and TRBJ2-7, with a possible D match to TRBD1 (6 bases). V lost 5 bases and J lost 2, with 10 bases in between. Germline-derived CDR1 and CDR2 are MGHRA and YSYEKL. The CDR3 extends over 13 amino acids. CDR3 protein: CASSWDKAYEQYF. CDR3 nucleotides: TGCGCCAGCAGCTGGGACAAAGCCTACGAGCAGTACTTC.

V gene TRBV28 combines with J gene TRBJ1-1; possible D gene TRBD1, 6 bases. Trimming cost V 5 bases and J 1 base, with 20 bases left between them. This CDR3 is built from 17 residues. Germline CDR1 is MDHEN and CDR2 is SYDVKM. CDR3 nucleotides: TGTGCCAGCAGTACTAGGGACAACGGGGCGGCGAACACTGAAGCTTTCTTT. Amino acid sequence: CASSTRDNGAANTEAFF.

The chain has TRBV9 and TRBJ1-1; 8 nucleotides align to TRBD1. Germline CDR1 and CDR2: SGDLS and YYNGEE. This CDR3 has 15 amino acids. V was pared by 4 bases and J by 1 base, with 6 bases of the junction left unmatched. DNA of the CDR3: TGTGCCAGCAGCCCCGGGGACAGGCCGAACACTGAAGCTTTCTTT. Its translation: CASSPGDRPNTEAFF.

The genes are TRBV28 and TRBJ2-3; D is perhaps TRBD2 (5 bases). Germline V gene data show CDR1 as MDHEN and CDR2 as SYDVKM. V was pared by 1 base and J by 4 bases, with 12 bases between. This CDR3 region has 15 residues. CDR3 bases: TGTGCCAGCAGTTTATTTCGGGGTTTCCCAGATACGCAGTATTTT. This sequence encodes CASSLFRGFPDTQYF.

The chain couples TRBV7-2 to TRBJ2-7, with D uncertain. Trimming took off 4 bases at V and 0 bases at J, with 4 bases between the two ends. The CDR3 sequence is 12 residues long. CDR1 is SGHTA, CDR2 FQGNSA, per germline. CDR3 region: CASSSSSYEQYF. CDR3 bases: TGTGCCAGCAGCTCCTCCTCCTACGAGCAGTACTTC.

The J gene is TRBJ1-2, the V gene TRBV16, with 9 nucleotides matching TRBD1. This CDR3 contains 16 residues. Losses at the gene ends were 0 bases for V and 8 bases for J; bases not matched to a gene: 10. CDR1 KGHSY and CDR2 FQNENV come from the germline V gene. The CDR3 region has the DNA TGTGCCAGCAGCCAATCGGCCGGACAGGGGCCGGAAGGCTACACCTTC. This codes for CASSQSAGQGPEGYTF.

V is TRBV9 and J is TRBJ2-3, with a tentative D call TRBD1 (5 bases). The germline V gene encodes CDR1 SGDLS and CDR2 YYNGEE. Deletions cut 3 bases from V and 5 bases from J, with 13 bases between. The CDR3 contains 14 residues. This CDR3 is CASSEGIQGDTQYF. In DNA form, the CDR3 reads TGTGCCAGCAGCGAGGGGATCCAGGGAGATACGCAGTATTTT.

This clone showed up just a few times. Here the CDR3 reads CASSVAQGGTDTQYF. The CDR3 DNA reads as TGTGCCAGCAGCGTAGCTCAGGGGGGCACAGATACGCAGTATTTT. The rearrangement links TRBV9 to TRBJ2-3; 7 nucleotides agree with TRBD1. CDR1 SGDLS and CDR2 YYNGEE come from the germline V gene. Germline trimming cut 0 bases from V and 1 base from J; bases unmatched to any gene: 2. This CDR3 is built from 15 residues.